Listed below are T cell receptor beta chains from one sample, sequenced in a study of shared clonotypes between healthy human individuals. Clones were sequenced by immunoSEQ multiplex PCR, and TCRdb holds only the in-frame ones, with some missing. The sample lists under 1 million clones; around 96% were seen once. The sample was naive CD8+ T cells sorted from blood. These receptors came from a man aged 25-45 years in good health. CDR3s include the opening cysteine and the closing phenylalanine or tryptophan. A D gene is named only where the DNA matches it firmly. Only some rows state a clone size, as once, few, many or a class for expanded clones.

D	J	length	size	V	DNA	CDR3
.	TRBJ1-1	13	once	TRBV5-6	TGTGCCAGCAGCGAAAACAAGAACACTGAAGCTTTCTTT	CASSENKNTEAFF
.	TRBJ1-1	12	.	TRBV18	TGTGCCAGCTCACAGGGAAGGACTGAAGCTTTCTTT	CASSQGRTEAFF
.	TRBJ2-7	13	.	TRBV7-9	TGTGCCAGCAGCCCCCCAGACGGCCCCGGGCAGTACTTC	CASSPPDGPGQYF
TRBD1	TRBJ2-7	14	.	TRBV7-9	TGTGCCAGCAGCTTAGTTGGGACAGTGGGCGAGCAGTACTTC	CASSLVGTVGEQYF
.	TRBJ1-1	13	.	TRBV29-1	TGCAGCTATAGGGGGGACTCCCCGGCTGAAGCTTTCTTT	CSYRGDSPAEAFF
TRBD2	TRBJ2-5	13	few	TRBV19	TGTGCCAGTAGTATAGCGGGAGGAGAGACCCAGTACTTC	CASSIAGGETQYF
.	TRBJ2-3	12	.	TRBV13	TGTGCCAGCAGCTACGGCACAGATACGCAGTATTTT	CASSYGTDTQYF
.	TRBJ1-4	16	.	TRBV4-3	TGCGCCAGCAGTCCCGGGGCGGGGACGGCCGGGGAAAAACTGTTTTTT	CASSPGAGTAGEKLFF
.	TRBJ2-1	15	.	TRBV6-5	TGTGCCAGCAGTGGGGACCTGGGGGTTACGAATGAGCAGTTCTTC	CASSGDLGVTNEQFF
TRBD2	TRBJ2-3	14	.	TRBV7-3	TGTGCCAGCAGCGGGAGCGGGATCCCAGATACGCAGTATTTT	CASSGSGIPDTQYF
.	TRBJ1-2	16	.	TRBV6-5	TGTGCCAGCAGTTACTCAACTGGCATTAACAACTATGGCTACACCTTC	CASSYSTGINNYGYTF
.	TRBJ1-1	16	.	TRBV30	TGTGCCTGGAGTGCCCGATCCAGGGGCAGGGACACTGAAGCTTTCTTT	CAWSARSRGRDTEAFF
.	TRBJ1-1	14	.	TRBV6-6	TGTGCCAGCAGTTACTCGGCAGGGCGAACTGAAGCTTTCTTT	CASSYSAGRTEAFF
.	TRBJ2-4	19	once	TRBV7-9	TGTGCCAGCAGCTTAGTGGAGTCCCATGAGGGATGGACCAAAAACATTCAGTACTTC	CASSLVESHEGWTKNIQYF
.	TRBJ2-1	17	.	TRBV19	TGTGCCAGTAGTATTGGGGGTGGCGCGAGCTCCTACAATGAGCAGTTCTTC	CASSIGGGASSYNEQFF
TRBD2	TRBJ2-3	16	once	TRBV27	TGTGCCAGCAGTTTATTAAGAAGCGGGGGCACAGATACGCAGTATTTT	CASSLLRSGGTDTQYF
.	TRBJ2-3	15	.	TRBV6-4	TGTGCCAGCAATAACCCCAGGGTTCGGACAGATACGCAGTATTTT	CASNNPRVRTDTQYF
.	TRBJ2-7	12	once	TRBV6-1	TGTGCCAGCAGTGTCCTAGGATACGAGCAGTACTTC	CASSVLGYEQYF
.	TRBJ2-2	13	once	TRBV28	TGTGCCAGCAGTCCAGGGACTCTCGGGGAGCTGTTTTTT	CASSPGTLGELFF
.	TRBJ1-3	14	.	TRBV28	TGTGCCAGCAGTTTGTGGGGCTCTGGAAACACCATATATTTT	CASSLWGSGNTIYF
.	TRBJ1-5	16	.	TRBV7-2	TGTGCCAGCAGCTTAAGGGCCGTCCGGAGCAATCAGCCCCAGCATTTT	CASSLRAVRSNQPQHF
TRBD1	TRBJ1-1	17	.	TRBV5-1	TGCGCCAGCTCCCTCACCGGGACAGGGGAGAGATCCACTGAAGCTTTCTTT	CASSLTGTGERSTEAFF
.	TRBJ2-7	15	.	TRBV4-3	TGCGCCAGCAGCCAAGATTTGAACACCCAGTACGAGCAGTACTTC	CASSQDLNTQYEQYF
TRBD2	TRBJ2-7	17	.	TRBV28	TGTGCCAGCAGTTTGGGTCATGTAGCGGGAGCGCTGTACGAGCAGTACTTC	CASSLGHVAGALYEQYF
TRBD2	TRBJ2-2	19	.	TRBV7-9	TGTGCCAGCAGCTCCCATCCCCCCCTAGCGGGAGAACCCACCGGGGAGCTGTTTTTT	CASSSHPPLAGEPTGELFF
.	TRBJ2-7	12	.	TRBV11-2	TGTGCCAGCAGCCTGTATCCCCTTCAGCAGTACTTC	CASSLYPLQQYF
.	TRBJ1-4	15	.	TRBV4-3	TGCGCCAGCAGCCAAGAGGGCCAGGGTCATGAAAAACTGTTTTTT	CASSQEGQGHEKLFF